This TCR beta chain was captured in a study of T cells in localized non-small cell lung cancer. Assay used: immunoSEQ multiplex PCR; TCRdb lists only in-frame clones, some missing. The sample carries 100,000 or so clones, approximately 91% recorded once. The CDR3 is made up of 14 amino acids. V was cut by 5 bases and J by 2 bases, with 10 bases left in between. Germline values: CDR1 SGHAT, CDR2 FQNNGV. Regarding the study as a whole: A higher density of T cells in blood coincided with extended overall survival. The study detected a median roughly 56 of the top 100 tumor clones in adjacent lung. Tumor trailed uninvolved adjacent lung in T cell clonality, which peaked there. Analysis by sequencing included only one tumor region, so heterogeneity remains possible.

As regards this clone: Its antigen is not identified.

V is TRBV11-2 and J is TRBJ1-5, with D possibly matching TRBD1 (6 bases). The receptor was derived from a woman aged 35 to 75 with stage II squamous cell lung carcinoma. The sample in question was PBMCs, obtained before any cancer treatment. For the CDR3, the DNA is TGTGCCAGCAGCCGTGGACAGCGCAATCAGCCCCAGCATTTT. Its translation: CASSRGQRNQPQHF. Together with reference TRBV11-2 and TRBJ1-5, the CDR3 gives the full variable domain: EAGVAQSPRYKIIEKRQSVAFWCNPISGHATLYWYQQILGQGPKLLIQFQNNGVVDDSQLPKDRFSAERLKGVDSTLKIQPAKLEDSAVYLCASSRGQRNQPQHFGDGTRLSIL.